The entry that follows covers one TCR beta chain sequence. This record belongs to a study of blood T cell repertoires in COVID-19. Overall study context: T cells, B-cell-depleted T cells, or PBMCs provided the cDNA or gDNA that served as material.

Study processing details: Amplification of reference gene primers was used by the study to estimate nucleated cell counts. Some clones are missing from TCRdb's copy, which holds only in-frame ones; the method was immunoSEQ multiplex PCR. V and J calls and clone size come straight from that table; D and trimming were deduced from the DNA. This sample has approximately 130,000 clones, with about 85% found just once. The sample taken for sequencing was peripheral blood. This clonotype originated in a human donor in a cohort sampled during active COVID-19.

The CDR3 nucleotides are TGTGCCAGCAGCCAAGCCGTCTCCAGCGAGCAGTACTTC. This codes for CASSQAVSSEQYF. V and J are TRBV3-1 (or the pseudogene TRBV3-2) and TRBJ2-7; D call uncertain. Looked up from germline, CDR1 is LGHDT and CDR2 is YNNKEL (reference sequence). The CDR3 loop spans 13 amino acids. The ends were cut back, 1 base at V and 6 bases at J, with 10 bases in the middle.